The clone carrying this T cell receptor beta chain was counted a few times. Its antigen is undetermined. Germline V gives CDR1 KGHDR, CDR2 SFDVKD. The CDR3 loop spans 15 amino acids. V lost 1 base, J lost 5 bases, and 0 bases stayed unmatched. From the 5' RACE reads, TCRdb called clonotypes with MiXCR, one entry per CDR3 protein. The table lists more than 1.5 million distinct CDR3 sequences, around 29% of them singletons. This specimen belongs to a study of identical twins. The study, taken as a whole, reports: Less excess twin sharing appeared in beta out-of-frame sequences.

The sequenced sample was cord blood. The gene calls are TRBV24-1 and TRBJ2-3; 12 positions match TRBD2. The origin of this receptor is a newborn girl in good health. The CDR3 loop reads CATSDLLAGGDTQYF. As DNA, the CDR3 is TGTGCCACCAGTGATTTACTAGCGGGGGGAGATACGCAGTATTTT.